This TCR beta chain emerged from a study of metastatic and nonmetastatic thyroid tumors. The study's findings and limits: Malignant thyroid tumors reportedly had TCR beta diversity that was significantly higher than in benign nodules, in blood and tumor.

The CDR3 is 14 amino acids. V shed 5 bases, J shed 6 bases, and the junction held 11 bases outside the gene matches. In germline, CDR1 is DFQATT, CDR2 SNEGSKA (reference sequence). In the case of this clone: What it recognizes is unknown.

The authors' processing: Building a distant-metastasis classifier for papillary thyroid cancer drew on CDR3 differences across clinicopathological groups. TCRdb reprocessed the PCR reads using MiXCR. V and J calls and clone size were set by TCRdb, not the authors. The sample consists of roughly 34,000 clones, around a third of them appearing once. Ahead of thyroid surgery, no patient had received treatment of any kind. The sample taken for sequencing was tumor tissue. The chain has TRBV20-1 and TRBJ2-7; TRBD2 agrees at 9 bases. The receptor was derived from a female donor with papillary thyroid cancer or a benign thyroid nodule (not recorded which). Some clones in this sample may be carry-over from other donors' samples. CDR3 nucleotides: TGCAGTGCTCCGAAGCGGCTAGCGGGACGCGAGCAGTACTTC. This translates into CSAPKRLAGREQYF.